This T cell receptor beta chain derives from a study of PD-L1 blockade in urothelial cancer. General study results and limits: Better survival was predicted by below-median pretreatment blood TCR clonality.

Libraries were prepared by immunoSEQ multiplex PCR; TCRdb keeps only in-frame clonotypes and omits some of them. The sample has some 29,000 clones, around nine tenths seen once. V shed 1 base, J shed 0 bases, and the junction held 10 bases outside the gene matches. The CDR3 loop spans 18 amino acids. Germline V lookup: CDR1 GTSNPN, CDR2 SVGIG (reference sequence). With regard to this clone: Its cognate antigen is unknown.

The genes are TRBV30 and TRBJ2-1; 9 bases match TRBD2. The sequencing here drew on PBMCs, taken around atezolizumab (anti-PD-L1) treatment. The sequence was collected from a man between 45 and 60 years old with urothelial cancer. The CDR3 spells CAWSGGAGGKISYNEQFF. In DNA, the CDR3 is TGTGCCTGGAGTGGTGGGGCGGGAGGGAAGATCTCCTACAATGAGCAGTTCTTC.